This entry lists 12 T cell receptor beta chains sequenced from one sample in a study of T cells in Graves' hyperthyroidism and ophthalmopathy. Amplified TCR beta CDR3 regions derived from RNA transcripts. First-round RT-PCR with HTBI primers amplified the TCR CDR3 region. TCRdb reanalysed the multiplex PCR reads using MiXCR and keeps one entry per CDR3 protein. The data show 750,000 to 950,000 distinct CDR3 sequences, with 35% to 40% seen just once and 7.5% to 9.5% held by the top ten. Sequences were obtained from blood. These receptors came from a man aged 18 to 29 with Graves' hyperthyroidism.

On this clonotype itself: As the CDR3 is not closed by the conserved phenylalanine or tryptophan, this likely results from a read error. The V and J genes are TRBV4-1 and TRBJ1-1; D is uncertain. The germline CDR1 and CDR2 sequences are MGHRA and YSYEKL. Trimming took 1 base from V and 5 from J, leaving 5 bases between them. This CDR3 comprises 12 residues. The DNA for the CDR3 is TGCGCCAGCAGCCAAGGGCGGACTGAAGCTTTCCTT. Amino acids: CASSQGRTEAFL.

As to this clonotype: Without the conserved terminal phenylalanine or tryptophan, this CDR3 likely stems from a read error. Because the CDR3's place on the DNA is in doubt, the DNA is left out and the CDR3 is given as listed by TCRdb. The V call is TRBV29-1, the J call TRBJ1-1; TRBD1 is the table's D call and was not checked against the DNA. In germline, CDR1 is SQVTM, CDR2 ANQGSEA. Counting both end residues, the CDR3 totals 10 amino acids. The CDR3 is CSVVGTVLNY.

This sequence joins TRBV6-5 and TRBJ2-7; possible D gene TRBD1, 6 bases. Trimming took 4 bases from V and 3 from J, leaving 13 bases between them. There are 14 residues in the CDR3. Germline V CDR1 and CDR2: MNHEY, SVGAGI. CDR3 nucleotides: TGTGCCAGCAGTTTATGGGGGCCCAACTACGAGCAGTACTTC. It yields the protein CASSLWGPNYEQYF.

A remark on this clonotype: The junction departs from germline at one end; a sequencing error may be responsible. This chain links TRBV5-1 with TRBJ2-5; D remains unclear. The CDR3 loop spans 17 amino acids. Looked up from germline, CDR1 is SGHRS and CDR2 is YFSETQ. DNA of the CDR3: TGTGCCAGCAGTTGGAGTGGGTATGCCCCAATTCAAGAGACCCAGTACTTC. It yields the protein CASSWSGYAPIQETQYF.

This chain uses TRBV29-1 with TRBJ2-7; tentatively, D is TRBD1 (6 bases). CDR1 is SQVTM, CDR2 ANQGSEA, per germline. The CDR3 contains 11 residues. Trimming removed 4 bases at V and 11 bases at J, with 15 bases between. CDR3 coding DNA: TGCAGCGTTGCAAGGGACATATGGGAGTACTTC. Translation: CSVARDIWEYF.

V gene TRBV7-2 combines with J gene TRBJ2-5; D tentatively fits TRBD1 or TRBD2 (7 bases each). V lost 1 base, J lost 3 bases, and 12 bases lay in between. The length of the CDR3 is 15 residues. In germline, CDR1 is SGHTA, CDR2 FQGNSA. The CDR3 bases are TGTGCCAGCAGCTTAGTCCAGGGGGGGAAAGAGACCCAGTACTTC. It specifies CASSLVQGGKETQYF.

The chain employs TRBV18 and TRBJ2-7; D not certain. With 3 bases removed from V and 6 bases from J, the gap between germline ends came to 9 bases. The CDR3 runs to 12 residues. Per the germline V gene, CDR1 is KGHSH and CDR2 is LQKENI. The CDR3: CASSPGTFEQYF. Written as DNA, the CDR3 is TGTGCCAGCTCACCGGGCACATTCGAGCAGTACTTC. Variable domain in full (rest from reference TRBV18 and TRBJ2-7): NAGVMQNPRHLVRRRGQEARLRCSPMKGHSHVYWYRQLPEEGLKFMVYLQKENIIDESGMPKERFSAEFPKEGPSILRIQQVVRGDSAAYFCASSPGTFEQYFGPGTRLTVT.

The chain employs TRBV2 and TRBJ2-2; TRBD2 agrees at 14 bases. CDR3 length: 16 amino acids. V was pared by 8 bases and J by 7 bases, with 9 bases of the junction left unmatched. Germline lookup yields CDR1 SNHLY and CDR2 FYNNEI. The CDR3 bases are TGTGCCAGCGGAGGACTAGCGGGAGGTGGTAGCGGGGAGCTGTTTTTT. It is translated as CASGGLAGGGSGELFF.

There are a few counts of this clonotype. V usage is TRBV11-2 and J usage is TRBJ1-6, with no clear D. Trimming took off 6 bases at V and 7 bases at J, with 16 bases between the two ends. The CDR3 has 15 amino acids. Per the germline V gene, CDR1 is SGHAT and CDR2 is FQNNGV. The CDR3 nucleotides read TGTGCCAGCAGTCCCCTGGCAGGAGGAAATTCACCCCTCCACTTT. It codes for CASSPLAGGNSPLHF.

V is TRBV6-6 and J is TRBJ1-1; D perhaps matches TRBD1 (5 bases). This CDR3 has 12 residues. Germline V gene sequence: CDR1 MNHNY, CDR2 SVGAGI (reference sequence). With 6 bases removed from V and 6 bases from J, the gap between germline ends came to 11 bases. The CDR3 is CASRVGLAEAFF. Written as DNA, the CDR3 is TGTGCCAGCAGGGTGGGGCTCGCTGAAGCTTTCTTT.

This clonotype turned up a few times. V and J are TRBV7-2 and TRBJ2-5, with unresolved D. V lost 9 bases and J lost 3, with 20 bases in between. The germline CDR1 and CDR2 sequences are SGHTA and FQGNSA. The CDR3 has 15 residues. CDR3 loop: CASSISRLFEETQYF. CDR3 nucleotides: TGTGCCAGTAGTATCTCCAGGCTATTTGAAGAGACCCAGTACTTC.

This sequence joins TRBV7-2 and TRBJ2-7; 7 positions agree with TRBD2. The CDR3 consists of 14 residues. CDR1 is SGHTA and CDR2 is FQGNSA in the germline V gene. J was trimmed by 3 bases and V by 1 base; bases with no gene match: 3. The CDR3 DNA reads as TGTGCCAGCAGCTTAGAGCGGGGTTTCTACGAGCAGTACTTC. Amino acid sequence: CASSLERGFYEQYF.